This T cell receptor beta chain was identified in a study of beta chain features in type 1 diabetes (dated by TCRdb to 2016 to 2019). Background on the whole study: Mean age, gender distribution, total cell number and subset yield did not differ between patients and healthy donors. A total of about 100,000,000 sorted cells were examined across all samples, and RNA yield correlated strongly with the number of cells per subset. In the study, recently diagnosed type 1 diabetes patients and matched healthy donors were compared on the TCRB repertoires of their sorted circulating CD4+ T cell subsets. Naive and central memory subsets were obtained from all 30 or so donors, but regulatory and stem cell-like memory subsets were isolated from only 8 patients and roughly eight healthy donors.

From each donor, a single peripheral blood sample of 95 to 150 mL on average was drawn into heparinised tubes. Using a panel that included CD45RO, CCR7, CD25, CD127, CD95 and CD27, naive, central memory, regulatory and stem cell-like memory CD4+ T cells were sorted on a BD FACSAria II. Purity was above 95% for every sorted population. PBMCs were isolated immediately by Lymphoprep density gradient centrifugation and stained directly without culture. So that batch effects would be minimized, each experiment stained and sorted samples in pairs, pairing one healthy donor with one patient. The entire isolated RNA was reverse transcribed using the High Capacity cDNA Reverse Transcription Kit, and thus expressed TCRB transcripts were sequenced. Naive, central memory and regulatory T cell samples underwent deep immunoSEQ sequencing, averaging about 3.5 million total reads per sample. After sorted cells were lysed in RLT buffer, RNA was extracted with DNase-treated RNeasy Micro or Mini kits, with the choice depending on cell number. Each cell subset was processed on its own to prevent cross-contamination, while patient and healthy donor samples were processed together. TCRB sequences were amplified from cDNA with the immunoSEQ multiplex PCR, producing 87-bp fragments spanning the CDR3 region. Sequencing of the amplicons was performed on the Illumina HiSeq platform. Concerning the study's data processing: Synthetic template baselines were used to correct PCR bias computationally, reads within Hamming distance 2 were collapsed, and singletons that could not be merged were discarded. Reads were aligned to IMGT to assign V, D and J genes, CDR3 length, and insertions or deletions at six rearrangement sites. Within each subset, clonotype counts were normalized to the number of sorted cells before true diversity and Gini coefficients were calculated with the tcR R package. Repertoire sharing was quantified using the overlap coefficient calculated on TCRB nucleotide sequences. As a proxy for the pre-selection repertoire, out-of-frame TCRB sequences from naive cells were analyzed. Imported from immuneACCESS, the table was reduced by TCRdb to in-frame sequences with V and J called. These copies leave out some clones; in studies compared against another copy, an unresolved V gene accounts for under half, and the cause of the remainder is not known. V and J calls and clone size come straight from that table; D and trimming were deduced from the DNA. The sample table records 600,000 to 700,000 clones; under 15% of these occur just once. The top ten clonotypes cover more than 0.095% of the sample.

The CDR3 contains 13 residues, cysteine and phenylalanine counted. The sequence is cut down to CDR3 DNA, 39 bases in frame from base 1. The germline V gene sets CDR1 to SGHAT and CDR2 to FQNNGV. The junction carries 12 bases between V and J, which are trimmed by 5 bases and 5 bases respectively. This clone appeared a few times. What this receptor recognizes is not known. No base quality values were provided; no much bigger clone lies one nucleotide off. Overall study results and their limits: In all four CD4+ subsets, TCRB CDR3 length was moderately but significantly shorter in type 1 diabetes patients. Fewer insertions and more nucleotide deletions at VDJ recombination sites were observed in patients with type 1 diabetes, implying thymic rearrangement abnormalities. Naive, central memory and regulatory TCRB repertoires appeared to be more similar among patients than among healthy donors. HLA sub-analyses involved small numbers of individuals, so any influence of HLA type on TCRB rearrangement remained unresolved. Shorter templates might have been favored by PCR, but patient and control samples were amplified and corrected together, so both groups would have been affected equally by any skew. Because cDNA rather than genomic DNA was sequenced, highly expressing activated cells could have been over-represented, although no difference in activation and CD3 levels was found between groups.

Sequencing input: naive CD4+ T cells from blood. The cell subset or site label corresponds to: true naive CD4+ T cells. The V and J genes are TRBV11-2 and TRBJ2-5; no D segment can be confidently identified. This clonotype was sampled from a man aged 25 to 40 with type 1 diabetes. The DNA sequence is given as TGTGCCAGCAGCCCCAGACGTATGGAGACCCAGTACTTC. This is translated as CASSPRRMETQYF. Extended through the reference TRBV11-2 and TRBJ2-5 proteins, this CDR3 yields the full variable domain: EAGVAQSPRYKIIEKRQSVAFWCNPISGHATLYWYQQILGQGPKLLIQFQNNGVVDDSQLPKDRFSAERLKGVDSTLKIQPAKLEDSAVYLCASSPRRMETQYFGPGTRLLVL.